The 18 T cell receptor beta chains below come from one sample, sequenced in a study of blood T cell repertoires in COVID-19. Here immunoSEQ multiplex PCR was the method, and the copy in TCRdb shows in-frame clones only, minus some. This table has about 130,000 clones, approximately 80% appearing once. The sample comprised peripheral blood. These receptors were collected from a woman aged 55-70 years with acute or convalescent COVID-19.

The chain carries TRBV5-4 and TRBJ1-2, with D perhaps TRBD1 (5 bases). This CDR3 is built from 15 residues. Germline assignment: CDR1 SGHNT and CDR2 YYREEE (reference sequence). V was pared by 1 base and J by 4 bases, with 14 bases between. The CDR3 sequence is CASSLYDRFSYGYTF. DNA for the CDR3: TGTGCCAGCAGCTTGTACGACAGATTCTCCTATGGCTACACCTTC.

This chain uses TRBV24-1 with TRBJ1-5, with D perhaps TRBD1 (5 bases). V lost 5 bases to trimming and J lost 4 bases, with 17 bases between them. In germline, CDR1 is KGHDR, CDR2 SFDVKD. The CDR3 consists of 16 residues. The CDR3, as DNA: TGTGCCACCAGTGGCCTTGGGGCGGTTAAAAATCAGCCCCAGCATTTT. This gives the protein CATSGLGAVKNQPQHF.

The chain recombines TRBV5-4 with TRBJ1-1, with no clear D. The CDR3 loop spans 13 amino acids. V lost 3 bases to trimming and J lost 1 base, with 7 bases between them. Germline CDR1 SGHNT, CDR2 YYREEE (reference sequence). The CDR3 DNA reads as TGTGCCAGCAGCTCCCAGAAGAACACTGAAGCTTTCTTT. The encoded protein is CASSSQKNTEAFF.

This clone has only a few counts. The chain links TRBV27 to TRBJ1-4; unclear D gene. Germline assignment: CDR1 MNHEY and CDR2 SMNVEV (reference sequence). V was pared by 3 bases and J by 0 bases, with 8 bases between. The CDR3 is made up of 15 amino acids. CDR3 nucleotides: TGTGCCAGCAGTTTCGGGTCAGCAACTAATGAAAAACTGTTTTTT. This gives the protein CASSFGSATNEKLFF.

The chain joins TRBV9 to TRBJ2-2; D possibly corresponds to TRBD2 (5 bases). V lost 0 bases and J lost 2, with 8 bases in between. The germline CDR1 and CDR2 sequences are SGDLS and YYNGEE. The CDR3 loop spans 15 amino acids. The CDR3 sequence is CASSVGGVNTGELFF. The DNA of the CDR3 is TGTGCCAGCAGCGTAGGGGGAGTAAACACCGGGGAGCTGTTTTTT.

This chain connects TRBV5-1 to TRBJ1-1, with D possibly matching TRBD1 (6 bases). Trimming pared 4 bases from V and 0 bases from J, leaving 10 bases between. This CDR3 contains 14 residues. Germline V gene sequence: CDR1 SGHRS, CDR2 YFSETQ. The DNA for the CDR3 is TGCGCCAGCAGCCCGACAGGTTTGAACACTGAAGCTTTCTTT. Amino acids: CASSPTGLNTEAFF.

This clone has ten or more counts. CDR3 DNA: TGTGCCAGCAGTAGCGGGGGGGACCCTTACAATGAGCAGTTCTTC. Translation gives CASSSGGDPYNEQFF. The chain is built from TRBV6-2 or TRBV6-3 and TRBJ2-1; TRBD2 matches 10 bases. The V and J ends lost 5 bases and 4 bases, in that order; junction bases with no gene match: 5. In germline, CDR1 is MNHEY, CDR2 SVGEGT. The CDR3 covers 15 residues.

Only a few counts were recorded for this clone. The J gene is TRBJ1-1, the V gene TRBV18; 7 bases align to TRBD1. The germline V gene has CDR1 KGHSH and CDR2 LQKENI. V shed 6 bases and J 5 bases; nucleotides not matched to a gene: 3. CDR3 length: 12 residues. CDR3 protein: CASSIQGTEAFF. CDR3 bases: TGTGCCAGCTCGATACAGGGGACTGAAGCTTTCTTT.

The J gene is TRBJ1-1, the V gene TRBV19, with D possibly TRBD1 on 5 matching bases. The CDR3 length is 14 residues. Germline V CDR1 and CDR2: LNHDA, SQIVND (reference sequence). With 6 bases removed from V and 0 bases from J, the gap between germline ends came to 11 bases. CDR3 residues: CASRRQRMNTEAFF. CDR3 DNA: TGTGCCAGTAGACGACAGCGAATGAACACTGAAGCTTTCTTT.

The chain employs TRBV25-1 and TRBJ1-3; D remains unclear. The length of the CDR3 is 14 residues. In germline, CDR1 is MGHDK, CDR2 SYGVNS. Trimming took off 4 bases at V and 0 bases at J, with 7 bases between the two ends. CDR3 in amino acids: CASSGRGSGNTIYF. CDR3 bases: TGTGCCAGCAGTGGCCGGGGCTCTGGAAACACCATATATTTT.

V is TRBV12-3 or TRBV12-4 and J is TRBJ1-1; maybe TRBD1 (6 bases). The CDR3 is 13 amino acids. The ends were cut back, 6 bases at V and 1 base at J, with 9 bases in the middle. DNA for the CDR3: TGTGCCAGCAGCTTACAGGGGAACACTGAAGCTTTCTTT. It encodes CASSLQGNTEAFF.

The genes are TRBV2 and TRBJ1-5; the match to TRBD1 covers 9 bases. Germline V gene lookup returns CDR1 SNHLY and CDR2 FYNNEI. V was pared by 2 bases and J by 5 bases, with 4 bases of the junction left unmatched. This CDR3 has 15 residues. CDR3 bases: TGTGCCAGCAGTGAACTGGGACAGGGATATCAGCCCCAGCATTTT. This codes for CASSELGQGYQPQHF.

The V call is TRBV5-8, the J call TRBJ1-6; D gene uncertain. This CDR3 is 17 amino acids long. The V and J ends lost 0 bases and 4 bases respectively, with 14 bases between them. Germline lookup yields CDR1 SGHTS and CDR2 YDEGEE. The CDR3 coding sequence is TGTGCCAGCAGCTTGGCCGTTTCGGGATTTTATAATTCACCCCTCCACTTT. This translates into CASSLAVSGFYNSPLHF. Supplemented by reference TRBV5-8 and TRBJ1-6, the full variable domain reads EAGVTQSPTHLIKTRGQQATLRCSPISGHTSVYWYQQALGLGLQFLLWYDEGEERNRGNFPPRFSGRQFPNYSSELNVNALELEDSALYLCASSLAVSGFYNSPLHFGNGTRLTVT.

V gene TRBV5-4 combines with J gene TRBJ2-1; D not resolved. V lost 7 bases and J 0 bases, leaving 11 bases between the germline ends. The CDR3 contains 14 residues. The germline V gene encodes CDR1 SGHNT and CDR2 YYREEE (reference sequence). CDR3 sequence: CASSVRSSYNEQFF. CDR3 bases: TGTGCCAGCTCGGTACGGAGCTCCTACAATGAGCAGTTCTTC.

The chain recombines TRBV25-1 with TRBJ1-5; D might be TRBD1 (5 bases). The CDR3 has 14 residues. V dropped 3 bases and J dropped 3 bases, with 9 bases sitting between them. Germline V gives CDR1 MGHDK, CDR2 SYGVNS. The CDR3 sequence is CASSDATVNQPQHF. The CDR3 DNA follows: TGTGCCAGCAGTGACGCGACAGTCAATCAGCCCCAGCATTTT.

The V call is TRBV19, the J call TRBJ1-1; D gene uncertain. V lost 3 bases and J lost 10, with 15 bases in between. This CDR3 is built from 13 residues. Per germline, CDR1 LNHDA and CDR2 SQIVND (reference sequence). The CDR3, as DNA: TGTGCCAGTAGTATCGGCCAGACCGGGGTAGCTTTCTTT. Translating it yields CASSIGQTGVAFF.

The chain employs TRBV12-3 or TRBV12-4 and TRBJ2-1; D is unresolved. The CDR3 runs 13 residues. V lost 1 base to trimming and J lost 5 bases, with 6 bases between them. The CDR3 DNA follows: TGTGCCAGCAGTTTAGGGGCTAACAATGAGCAGTTCTTC. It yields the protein CASSLGANNEQFF.

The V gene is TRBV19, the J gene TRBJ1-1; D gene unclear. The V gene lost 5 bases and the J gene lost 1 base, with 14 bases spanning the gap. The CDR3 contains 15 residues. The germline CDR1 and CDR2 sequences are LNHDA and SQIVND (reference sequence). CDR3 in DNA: TGTGCCAGTAGTCAGCGAAGTATGGGGAACACTGAAGCTTTCTTT. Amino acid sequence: CASSQRSMGNTEAFF.